The 9 T cell receptor beta chains below all came from one sample that was sequenced in a study of blood T cell repertoires in COVID-19. Sequencing was performed with immunoSEQ multiplex PCR; in TCRdb, only in-frame clones are kept and a portion is missing. Altogether some 27,000 clones are present, approximately 90% being singletons, with the ten largest covering about a sixth. Sequenced sample: peripheral blood. All receptors come from a human donor in a cohort sampled during active COVID-19.

The table lists this clone with a count of one. The DNA for the CDR3 is TGTGCCAGCAGCAAAAGAGCGGGACTAGCGGGAGGGCGTAGAGATACGCAGTATTTT. Its protein product is CASSKRAGLAGGRRDTQYF. The chain recombines TRBV14 with TRBJ2-3; 16 bases are shared with TRBD2. This CDR3 spans 19 amino acids. The germline gives CDR1 SGHDN, CDR2 FVKESK. The trim removed 5 bases at V and 5 bases at J, leaving 13 bases unmatched.

This clone was recorded a few times. DNA for the CDR3: TGTGCCAGAAGCACACCCGGGACTAGCGGGAGCCACGAGCAGTACTTC. Encoded protein: CARSTPGTSGSHEQYF. This rearrangement joins TRBV5-3 to TRBJ2-7; 14 positions match TRBD2. TRBV5-3 is given ORF status, its function remaining uncertain. This CDR3 is 16 amino acids long. J lost 5 bases, V lost 4 bases, and 8 bases had no gene match.

Only one count was recorded for this clone. The genes are TRBV25-1 and TRBJ2-2; D might be TRBD2 (5 bases). V was pared by 7 bases and J by 4 bases, with 16 bases between. Germline-derived CDR1 and CDR2 are MGHDK and SYGVNS. The CDR3 covers 15 residues. The CDR3 loop is CASTRRGMGTGELFF. The CDR3 nucleotides are TGTGCCAGCACCCGACGGGGTATGGGCACCGGGGAGCTGTTTTTT.

The rearrangement uses TRBV5-1 and TRBJ2-5; TRBD1 matches 9 bases. The CDR3 is 16 residues long. Germline trimming cut 0 bases from V and 2 bases from J; bases unmatched to any gene: 5. Germline CDR1 and CDR2: SGHRS and YFSETQ. The CDR3 DNA sequence: TGCGCCAGCAGCTTGGGGGGACAGGGCCTTCAAGAGACCCAGTACTTC. Translation gives CASSLGGQGLQETQYF.

The rearrangement joins TRBV6-1 to TRBJ1-2; D might be TRBD1 (5 bases). Germline CDR1 is MNHNS and CDR2 is SASEGT. Trimming shortened V by 0 bases and J by 0 bases, and 8 bases separated the two germline ends. This CDR3 region has 15 residues. The CDR3 loop reads CASSEAAGTNYGYTF. The CDR3 DNA reads TGTGCCAGCAGTGAAGCCGCAGGGACTAACTATGGCTACACCTTC.

This chain's CDR3 is CASSGSGTGTNEQYF. The CDR3 DNA reads TGTGCCAGCAGTGGATCCGGGACAGGGACCAACGAGCAGTACTTC. V and J are TRBV28 and TRBJ2-7; 9 bases agree with TRBD1. The CDR3 spans 15 residues. Germline loops: CDR1 MDHEN, CDR2 SYDVKM. J was trimmed by 5 bases and V by 5 bases; bases with no gene match: 10.

The chain has TRBV5-1 and TRBJ2-5, with 7 bases lining up with TRBD1. Germline V CDR1 and CDR2: SGHRS, YFSETQ. The CDR3 runs to 14 residues. J was trimmed by 2 bases and V by 7 bases; bases with no gene match: 8. CDR3 DNA sequence: TGCGCCAGCCGTCGGGGACAGTCTCAAGAGACCCAGTACTTC. It yields the protein CASRRGQSQETQYF.

This clone came up once. V gene TRBV24-1 combines with J gene TRBJ1-2; 7 bases match TRBD1. Unmatched junction bases numbered 9, after V lost 4 bases and J lost 8 bases. The germline CDR1 and CDR2 sequences are KGHDR and SFDVKD. The CDR3 runs 14 residues. The CDR3 loop reads CATSDDRQGRGYTF. The CDR3 nucleotides read TGTGCCACCAGTGACGACCGACAGGGCCGAGGCTACACCTTC.

The chain recombines TRBV5-1 with TRBJ1-1, with D possibly matching TRBD1 (5 bases). Germline CDR1 SGHRS, CDR2 YFSETQ. Trimming pared 7 bases from V and 1 base from J, leaving 17 bases between. The CDR3 is 15 residues long. The CDR3 DNA sequence: TGCGCCAGCGGAATTCAGCCTCAGGGGAACACTGAAGCTTTCTTT. Its translation is CASGIQPQGNTEAFF.